This T cell receptor (beta chain) was sequenced during a study of shared clonotypes between healthy human individuals. The overall study: Donors consisted of a couple of women and a few men between 18 and 49. CD4 naive and memory got three plates each, CD8 naive two, CD8 memory one.

Study-wide points: Larger estimated richness was generally seen in naive subsets than in memory subsets. With a few donors compared, about 5% of naive CD4 clonotypes were shared.

To note about this clone: The antigen remains undetermined. The same CDR3 arises from other DNA sequences in this sample as well.

Only CD45RO-negative cells positively selected for CCR7 counted as naive CD8 cells, so terminally differentiated effector memory CD45RA+ cells were excluded. Clones were sequenced by immunoSEQ multiplex PCR, and TCRdb holds only the in-frame ones, with some missing. The repertoire consists of some 2.1 million clones, with just under 95% occurring once and the leading ten covering 0.9% to 1.4%. This sequence originates from a man aged 18 to 30 in good health. The sample was naive CD8+ T cells sorted from blood.

The CDR3 DNA follows: TGTGCCAGCTCACCACCAGGGCAAACTAACTATGGCTACACCTTC. This sequence encodes CASSPPGQTNYGYTF. V is TRBV18 and J is TRBJ1-2; D call uncertain. The length of the CDR3 is 15 residues. CDR1 is KGHSH, CDR2 LQKENI, per germline. Trimming left V 0 bases short and J 0 bases short, with 8 bases between.